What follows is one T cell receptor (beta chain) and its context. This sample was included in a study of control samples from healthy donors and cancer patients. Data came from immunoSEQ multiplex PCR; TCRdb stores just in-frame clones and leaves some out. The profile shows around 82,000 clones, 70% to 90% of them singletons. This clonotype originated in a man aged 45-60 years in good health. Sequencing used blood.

The CDR3 protein is CASRPPGQSSYEQYF. Here the CDR3 DNA reads TGCGCCAGCAGGCCCCCGGGACAGAGCTCCTACGAGCAGTACTTC. The chain employs TRBV5-1 and TRBJ2-7, with 7 positions matching TRBD1. V shed 5 bases, J shed 0 bases, and the junction held 8 bases outside the gene matches. The CDR3 length is 15 residues. Per germline, CDR1 SGHRS and CDR2 YFSETQ.